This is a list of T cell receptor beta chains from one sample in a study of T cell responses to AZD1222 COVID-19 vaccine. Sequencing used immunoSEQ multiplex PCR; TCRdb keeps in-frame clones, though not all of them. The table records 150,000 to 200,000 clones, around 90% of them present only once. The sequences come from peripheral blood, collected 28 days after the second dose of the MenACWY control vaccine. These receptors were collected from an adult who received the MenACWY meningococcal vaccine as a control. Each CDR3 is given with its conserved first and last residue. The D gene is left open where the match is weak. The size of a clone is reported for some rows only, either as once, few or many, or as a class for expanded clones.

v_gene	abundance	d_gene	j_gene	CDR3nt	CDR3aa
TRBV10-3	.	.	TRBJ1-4	TGTGCCATCAGAGGGACGAATGGGGAAAAACTGTTTTTT	CAIRGTNGEKLFF
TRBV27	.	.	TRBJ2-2	TGTGCCAGCAGTTACACCGGGGAGCTGTTTTTT	CASSYTGELFF
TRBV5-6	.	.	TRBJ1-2	TGTGCCAGCAGCTTAATAGGCAGCTGGGCTATCTTC	CASSLIGSWAIF
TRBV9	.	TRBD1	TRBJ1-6	TGTGCCAGCAGCGCCTACCAGGGGGCCTATAATTCACCCCTCCACTTT	CASSAYQGAYNSPLHF
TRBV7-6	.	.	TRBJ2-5	TGTGCCAGCAGCCAGACAGGCTACCAAGAGACCCAGTACTTC	CASSQTGYQETQYF
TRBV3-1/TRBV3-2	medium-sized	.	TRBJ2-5	TGTGCCAGCAGCCCCTCGTACGGGGGAGGTTTCCAAGAGACCCAGTACTTC	CASSPSYGGGFQETQYF
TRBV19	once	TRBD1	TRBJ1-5	TGTGCCGGCTCGACAGGGTATAGCAATCAGCCCCAGCATTTT	CAGSTGYSNQPQHF
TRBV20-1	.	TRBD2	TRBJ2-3	TGCAGTGCTAGTCTCCGGGAGGGTTGGACAGATACGCAGTATTTT	CSASLREGWTDTQYF
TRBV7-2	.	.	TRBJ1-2	TGTGCCAGCAGCGTACAGGCTACTAACTATGGCTACACCTTC	CASSVQATNYGYTF
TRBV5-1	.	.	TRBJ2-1	TGCGCCAGCAGCTTGGGGCTGACGGTTGAGCAGTTCTTC	CASSLGLTVEQFF
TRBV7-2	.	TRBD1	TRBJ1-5	TGTGCCAGCAGCTTAAACGGACAGGGAACACATCAGCCCCAGCATTTT	CASSLNGQGTHQPQHF
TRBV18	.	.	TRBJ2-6	TGTGCCAGCTCGCCAATCCTCTCTGGGGCCAACGTCCTGACTTTC	CASSPILSGANVLTF
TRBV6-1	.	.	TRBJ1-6	TGTGCCAGCAGTGAATCGCCAGGGCTTGTGTCACCCCTCCACTTT	CASSESPGLVSPLHF
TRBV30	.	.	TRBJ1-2	TGTGCCTGGGGGGACTTCGATGGCTACACCTTC	CAWGDFDGYTF
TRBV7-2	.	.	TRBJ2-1	TGTGCCAGCAGCTTAGGGGGGATGGAGCAGTTCTTC	CASSLGGMEQFF
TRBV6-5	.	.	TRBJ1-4	TGTGCCAGCAGGGCCCAGCGGTGGGAAAAACTGTTTTTT	CASRAQRWEKLFF
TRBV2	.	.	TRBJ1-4	TGTGCCAGCAGTAGGTCATTTGTAACTAATGAAAAACTGTTTTTT	CASSRSFVTNEKLFF
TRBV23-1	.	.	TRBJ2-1	TGCGCCAGCAGGGGCAGGGATAGGAGCTCCTACAATGAGCAGTTCTTC	CASRGRDRSSYNEQFF
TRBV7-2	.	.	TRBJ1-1	TGTGCCAGCAGCTTAGCTCCAGGGGACACTGAAGCTTTCTTT	CASSLAPGDTEAFF
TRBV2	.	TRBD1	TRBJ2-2	TGTGCCAGCAGTGCGTTAGGGGGCGCCACCGGGGAGCTGTTTTTT	CASSALGGATGELFF
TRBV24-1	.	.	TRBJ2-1	TGTGCCACCAGTGAGGGAGGTGGGGGGTACAATGAGCAGTTCTTC	CATSEGGGGYNEQFF
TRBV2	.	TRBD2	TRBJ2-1	TGTGCCAGCGGCGCGTTACTAGCGGGGAAATACAATGAGCAGTTCTTC	CASGALLAGKYNEQFF
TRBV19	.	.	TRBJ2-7	TGTGCCAGTAGCCCAGGGGGAGGGGTCCACGAGCAGTACTTC	CASSPGGGVHEQYF
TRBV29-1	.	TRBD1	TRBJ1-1	TGCAGCGTTGAAGTCAAGACAGGGTACATGAACACTGAAGCTTTCTTT	CSVEVKTGYMNTEAFF
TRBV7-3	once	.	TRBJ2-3	TGTGCCAGCAGCACTGAAAAGTGGACGCAGTATTTT	CASSTEKWTQYF
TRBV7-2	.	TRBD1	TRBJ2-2	TGTGCCAGCAGCTACGAGGGGGCCACTACCGGGGAGCTGTTTTTT	CASSYEGATTGELFF
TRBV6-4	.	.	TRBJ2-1	TGTGCCAGCAGTCGAGGGCCCTACAATGAGCAGTTCTTC	CASSRGPYNEQFF
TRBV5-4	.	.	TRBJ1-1	TGTGCCAGCAGCTTGGTGCAGGACACTGAAGCTTTCTTT	CASSLVQDTEAFF
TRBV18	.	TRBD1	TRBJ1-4	TGTGCCAGCTCACTAATCCCGGGACAGGGGAGTGAAAAACTGTTTTTT	CASSLIPGQGSEKLFF
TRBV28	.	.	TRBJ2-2	TGTGCCAGCAGGGCGGCCTCGAACACCGGGGAGCTGTTTTTT	CASRAASNTGELFF
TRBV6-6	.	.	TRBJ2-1	TGTGCCAGCACCGCCGGGACTCGGAGCAATGAGCAGTTCTTC	CASTAGTRSNEQFF
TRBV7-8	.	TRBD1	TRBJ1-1	TGTGCCAGCAAAGAGGGGGCCCCGAGTCAAAACACTGAAGCTTTCTTT	CASKEGAPSQNTEAFF
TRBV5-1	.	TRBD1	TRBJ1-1	TGCGCCAGCAGCGGGACAGGGGGCAACGCTTTCTTT	CASSGTGGNAFF
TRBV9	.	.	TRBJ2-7	TGTGCCAGCAGCTTAGACCCAGTACCCTACGAGCAGTACTTC	CASSLDPVPYEQYF
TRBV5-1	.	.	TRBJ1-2	TGCGCCAGCAGCTTGGTGCGCGGAGGGGCCTCTAACTATGGCTACACCTTC	CASSLVRGGASNYGYTF
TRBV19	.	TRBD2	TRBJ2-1	TGTGCCAGTAGTATGGCGGGGGGACCCTACAATGAGCAGTTCTTC	CASSMAGGPYNEQFF
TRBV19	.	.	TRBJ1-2	TGTGCCAGTAGTACGGCAGGGCGAGACCTCTATGGCTACACCTTC	CASSTAGRDLYGYTF
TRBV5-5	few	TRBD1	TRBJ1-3	TGTGCCAGCAGCTTTTTTTTGACAGGGCAGTCAGATGGAAACACCATATATTTT	CASSFFLTGQSDGNTIYF
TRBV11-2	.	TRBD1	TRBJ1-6	TGTGCCAGCAGACTCTCCAGGGGGAGGGATGGTTCACCCCTCCACTTT	CASRLSRGRDGSPLHF
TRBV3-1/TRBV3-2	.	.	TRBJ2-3	TGTGCCAGCAGCCTAACAGATACGCAGTATTTT	CASSLTDTQYF
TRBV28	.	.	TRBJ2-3	TGTGCCAGCAGTTTAGAACGTCGGCAGGTCCTTCGCACAGATACGCAGTATTTT	CASSLERRQVLRTDTQYF
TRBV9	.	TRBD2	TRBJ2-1	TGTGCCAGCAGCCCGCATGGACTAGCGGGACGGGATGAGCAGTTCTTC	CASSPHGLAGRDEQFF